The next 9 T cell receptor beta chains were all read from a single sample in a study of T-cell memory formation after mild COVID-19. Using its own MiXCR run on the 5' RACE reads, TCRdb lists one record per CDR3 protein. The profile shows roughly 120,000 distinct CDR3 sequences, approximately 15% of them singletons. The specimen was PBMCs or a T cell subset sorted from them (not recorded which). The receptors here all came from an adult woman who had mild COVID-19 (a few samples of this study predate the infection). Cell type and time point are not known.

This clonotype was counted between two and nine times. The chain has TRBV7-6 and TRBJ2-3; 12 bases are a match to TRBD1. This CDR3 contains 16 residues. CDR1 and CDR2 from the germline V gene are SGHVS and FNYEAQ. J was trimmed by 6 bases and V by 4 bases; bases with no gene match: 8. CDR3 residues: CASSWPGQGASDTQYF. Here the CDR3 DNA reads TGTGCCAGCAGCTGGCCGGGACAGGGGGCATCCGATACGCAGTATTTT.

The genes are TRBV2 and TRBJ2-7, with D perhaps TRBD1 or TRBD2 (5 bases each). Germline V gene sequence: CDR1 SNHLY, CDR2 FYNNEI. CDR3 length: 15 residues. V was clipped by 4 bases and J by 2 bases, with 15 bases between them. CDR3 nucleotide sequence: TGTGCCAGCAGTGGAGGGGCTCTTCCGACCTACGAGCAGTACTTC. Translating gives CASSGGALPTYEQYF.

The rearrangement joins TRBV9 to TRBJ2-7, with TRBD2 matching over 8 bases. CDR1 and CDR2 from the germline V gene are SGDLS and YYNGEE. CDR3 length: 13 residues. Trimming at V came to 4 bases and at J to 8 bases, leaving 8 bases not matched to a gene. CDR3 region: CASSPGEREKQYF. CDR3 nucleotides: TGTGCCAGCAGCCCAGGAGAGCGGGAGAAGCAGTACTTC.

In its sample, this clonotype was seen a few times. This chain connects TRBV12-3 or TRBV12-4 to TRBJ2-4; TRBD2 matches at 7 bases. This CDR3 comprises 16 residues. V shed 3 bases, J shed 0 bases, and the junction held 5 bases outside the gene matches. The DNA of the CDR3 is TGTGCCAGCAGTTTTATGCGGGAGCTAGCCAAAAACATTCAGTACTTC. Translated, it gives CASSFMRELAKNIQYF.

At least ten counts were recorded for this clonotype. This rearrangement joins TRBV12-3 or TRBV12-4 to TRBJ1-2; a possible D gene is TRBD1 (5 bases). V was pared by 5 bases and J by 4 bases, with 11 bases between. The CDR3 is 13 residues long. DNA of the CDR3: TGTGCCAGCAGTGAGACAGCCTCCTATGGCTACACCTTC. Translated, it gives CASSETASYGYTF.

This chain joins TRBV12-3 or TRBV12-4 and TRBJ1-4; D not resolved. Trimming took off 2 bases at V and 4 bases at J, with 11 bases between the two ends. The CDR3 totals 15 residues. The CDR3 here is CASSLKGSSNEKLFF. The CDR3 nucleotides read TGTGCCAGCAGTTTAAAGGGTAGCAGTAATGAAAAACTGTTTTTT.

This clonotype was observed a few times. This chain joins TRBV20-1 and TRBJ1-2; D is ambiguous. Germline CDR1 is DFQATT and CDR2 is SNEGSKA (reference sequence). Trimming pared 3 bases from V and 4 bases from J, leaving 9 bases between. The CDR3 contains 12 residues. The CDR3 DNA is TGCAGTGCTAGTAGGCAGGTCTATGGCTACACCTTC. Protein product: CSASRQVYGYTF.

Written as DNA, the CDR3 is TGTGCCACCAGTGAGGACGGCACAGATACGCAGTATTTT. This sequence encodes CATSEDGTDTQYF. This chain uses TRBV24-1 with TRBJ2-3; D remains ambiguous. CDR3 length: 13 amino acids. The germline gives CDR1 KGHDR, CDR2 SFDVKD. Trimming pared 4 bases from V and 1 base from J, leaving 5 bases between.

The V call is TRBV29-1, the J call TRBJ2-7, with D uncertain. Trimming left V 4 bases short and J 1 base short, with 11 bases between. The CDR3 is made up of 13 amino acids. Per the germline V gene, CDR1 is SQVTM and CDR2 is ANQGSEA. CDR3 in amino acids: CSVVGKGSYEQYF. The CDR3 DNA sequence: TGCAGCGTTGTGGGGAAAGGGTCCTACGAGCAGTACTTC.